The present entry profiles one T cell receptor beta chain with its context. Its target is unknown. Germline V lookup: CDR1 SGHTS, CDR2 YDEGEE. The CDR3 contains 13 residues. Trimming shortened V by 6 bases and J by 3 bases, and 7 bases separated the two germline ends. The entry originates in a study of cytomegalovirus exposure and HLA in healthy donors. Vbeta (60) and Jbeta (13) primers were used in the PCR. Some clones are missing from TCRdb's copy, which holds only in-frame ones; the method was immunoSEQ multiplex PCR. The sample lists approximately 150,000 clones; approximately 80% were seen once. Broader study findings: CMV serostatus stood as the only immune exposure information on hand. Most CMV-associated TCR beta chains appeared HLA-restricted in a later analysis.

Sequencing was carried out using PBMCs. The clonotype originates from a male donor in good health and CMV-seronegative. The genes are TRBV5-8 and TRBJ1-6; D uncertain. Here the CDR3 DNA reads TGTGCCAGCACCCCAGGCTATAATTCACCCCTCCACTTT. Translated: CASTPGYNSPLHF. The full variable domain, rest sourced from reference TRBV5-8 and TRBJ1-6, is EAGVTQSPTHLIKTRGQQATLRCSPISGHTSVYWYQQALGLGLQFLLWYDEGEERNRGNFPPRFSGRQFPNYSSELNVNALELEDSALYLCASTPGYNSPLHFGNGTRLTVT.